These 16 T cell receptor beta chains originate from one sample sequenced in a study of CD8 T cells in Susac syndrome. Random hexamers were used to reverse transcribe the RNA input (about 0.45 to 1 ug). TCRdb independently ran MiXCR on the immunoSEQ multiplex PCR reads; one entry per CDR3 protein. Found here are hundreds of thousands of distinct CDR3 sequences, about 91% of them singletons; the top ten hold approximately 0.18%. The sequenced sample consisted of CD8+ T cells from PBMCs. These receptors were taken from a human donor with multiple sclerosis.

V is TRBV2 and J is TRBJ2-1; 10 bases are shared with TRBD2. Germline V gives CDR1 SNHLY, CDR2 FYNNEI. The CDR3 sequence is 16 residues long. V was pared by 3 bases and J by 6 bases, with 8 bases of the junction left unmatched. The CDR3, as DNA: TGTGCCAGCAGTGAGGCCGGGACTAGCGCCGCCAATGAGCAGTTCTTC. Protein product: CASSEAGTSAANEQFF. Drawing the rest from reference TRBV2 and TRBJ2-1, the complete variable domain is EPEVTQTPSHQVTQMGQEVILRCVPISNHLYFYWYRQILGQKVEFLVSFYNNEISEKSEIFDDQFSVERPDGSNFTLKIRSTKLEDSAMYFCASSEAGTSAANEQFFGPGTRLTVL.

This clonotype was seen a few times. The J gene is TRBJ2-1, the V gene TRBV29-1; maybe TRBD1 (6 bases). Germline V gene data show CDR1 as SQVTM and CDR2 as ANQGSEA. This CDR3 contains 14 residues. V dropped 7 bases and J dropped 2 bases, with 15 bases sitting between them. The CDR3 nucleotides read TGCAGCGCCTCCGGGACACAGACCTACAATGAGCAGTTCTTC. This gives the protein CSASGTQTYNEQFF.

The chain employs TRBV28 and TRBJ2-1; D is undetermined. Trimming took off 5 bases at V and 5 bases at J, with 19 bases between the two ends. The germline V gene has CDR1 MDHEN and CDR2 SYDVKM. There are 16 residues in the CDR3. The CDR3 protein is CASSPIDGRPDNEQFF. The CDR3 DNA is TGTGCCAGCAGTCCAATCGACGGCCGCCCCGACAATGAGCAGTTCTTC.

V is TRBV4-1 and J is TRBJ2-1, with 7 bases matching TRBD1. Trimming at V came to 2 bases and at J to 5 bases, leaving 6 bases not matched to a gene. Germline CDR1 and CDR2: MGHRA and YSYEKL. The CDR3 sequence is 15 residues long. The CDR3 reads CASSQRKQGNNEQFF. In DNA, the CDR3 is TGCGCCAGCAGCCAACGGAAACAGGGGAACAATGAGCAGTTCTTC.

The chain links TRBV28 to TRBJ1-2; no firm D call. Germline lookup yields CDR1 MDHEN and CDR2 SYDVKM. Trimming took off 6 bases at V and 8 bases at J, with 13 bases between the two ends. The CDR3 sequence is 12 residues long. DNA of the CDR3: TGTGCCAGCAGCTCTTATCATGGAGGCTACACCTTC. Translated, it gives CASSSYHGGYTF.

The V call is TRBV7-9, the J call TRBJ1-5, with 9 positions matching TRBD1. The CDR3 is 14 residues long. CDR1 and CDR2 (germline): SEHNR, FQNEAQ (reference sequence). The junction had 7 bases not matched to a gene; V was cut back by 5 bases and J by 8 bases. CDR3 nucleotide sequence: TGTGCCAGCAGCCCCGGACAGGGGAGGGAGCCCCAGCATTTT. It specifies CASSPGQGREPQHF.

This chain links TRBV28 with TRBJ1-5; possible D gene TRBD1, 5 bases. CDR1 is MDHEN and CDR2 is SYDVKM in the germline V gene. This CDR3 spans 14 amino acids. The V and J ends lost 3 bases and 7 bases respectively, with 13 bases between them. The chain's CDR3 is CASSFAGWGQPQHF. DNA of the CDR3: TGTGCCAGCAGTTTCGCGGGATGGGGGCAGCCCCAGCATTTT.

This chain joins TRBV7-8 and TRBJ2-7, with 9 bases matching TRBD2. The germline V gene has CDR1 SGHVS and CDR2 FQNEAQ. The CDR3 contains 13 residues. The V gene end was trimmed by 7 bases and the J gene end by 6 bases; junction bases not matched to a gene: 7. CDR3: CASNPSGTGEQYF. The CDR3 bases are TGTGCCAGCAACCCTAGCGGGACGGGCGAGCAGTACTTC.

The rearrangement joins TRBV27 to TRBJ2-1; no clear D gene. This CDR3 comprises 15 residues. Germline V gives CDR1 MNHEY, CDR2 SMNVEV (reference sequence). The V end lost 1 base, the J end lost 6 bases, and 13 bases lay between the germline ends. CDR3 region: CASSLWGGLPNEQFF. CDR3 coding DNA: TGTGCCAGCAGTTTATGGGGTGGCCTTCCCAATGAGCAGTTCTTC.

The chain joins TRBV20-1 to TRBJ2-1; tentative D call: TRBD2 (6 bases). This CDR3 comprises 13 residues. The ends were cut back, 6 bases at V and 6 bases at J, with 15 bases in the middle. The germline gives CDR1 DFQATT, CDR2 SNEGSKA (reference sequence). The CDR3 DNA follows: TGCAGTGCGGACCCTCGGGACTTCAATGAGCAGTTCTTC. Translating gives CSADPRDFNEQFF.

This chain connects TRBV30 to TRBJ2-2, with a weak D call TRBD1 (5 bases). Germline V gene data show CDR1 as GTSNPN and CDR2 as SVGIG (reference sequence). Trimming took off 4 bases at V and 2 bases at J, with 20 bases between the two ends. This CDR3 region has 17 residues. CDR3 nucleotide sequence: TGTGCCTGGACCAGGGCTGCTGAGAGATTTAACACCGGGGAGCTGTTTTTT. Its protein product is CAWTRAAERFNTGELFF.

The V and J genes are TRBV28 and TRBJ1-3, with D hard to call. This CDR3 has 14 amino acids. Deletions cut 5 bases from V and 0 bases from J, with 8 bases between. The germline gives CDR1 MDHEN, CDR2 SYDVKM. In DNA form, the CDR3 reads TGTGCCAGCAGTCTCGTACTCTCTGGAAACACCATATATTTT. The encoded protein is CASSLVLSGNTIYF. Using reference TRBV28 and TRBJ1-3 for the parts outside the CDR3, the full variable domain is DVKVTQSSRYLVKRTGEKVFLECVQDMDHENMFWYRQDPGLGLRLIYFSYDVKMKEKGDIPEGYSVSREKKERFSLILESASTNQTSMYLCASSLVLSGNTIYFGEGSWLTVV.

The chain is built from TRBV4-3 and TRBJ2-1; TRBD1 aligns across 7 bases. The trim removed 0 bases at V and 7 bases at J, leaving 9 bases unmatched. Germline-derived CDR1 and CDR2 are LGHNA and YSLEER. This CDR3 is built from 16 residues. The CDR3 reads CASSQDFSDRVNEQFF. The CDR3 DNA reads TGCGCCAGCAGCCAAGACTTTAGTGACAGGGTAAATGAGCAGTTCTTC.

The chain uses TRBV20-1 and TRBJ1-1; perhaps TRBD1 as D (6 bases). Germline V gives CDR1 DFQATT, CDR2 SNEGSKA (reference sequence). CDR3 length equals 14 residues. V was shortened by 2 bases and J by 5 bases, with 15 bases between the two germline ends. The CDR3, as DNA: TGCAGTGCTAGACGGAAGGGGGTGAGAACTGAAGCTTTCTTT. Protein: CSARRKGVRTEAFF.

The chain is built from TRBV15 and TRBJ2-3, with TRBD1 identical over 7 bases. CDR1 and CDR2 (germline): LNHNV, YYDKDF (reference sequence). This CDR3 comprises 15 residues. After removal of 8 bases from V and 3 bases from J, the junction contained 11 bases not matched to a gene. The DNA for the CDR3 is TGTGCCACCCGCCCCGACAGGGTGGGAACAGATACGCAGTATTTT. Protein: CATRPDRVGTDTQYF.

The V and J genes are TRBV27 and TRBJ2-5; D uncertain. The CDR3 sequence is 15 residues long. Germline V gives CDR1 MNHEY, CDR2 SMNVEV (reference sequence). V was trimmed by 6 bases and J by 5 bases, leaving 19 bases between them. CDR3 nucleotides: TGTGCCAGCAGGGCTTATAGAGGAGTCTGGGAGACCCAGTACTTC. Translation: CASRAYRGVWETQYF.